One and the same sample provided the 6 T cell receptor beta chains below, sequenced in a study of neurological immune-mediated disorders. TCRdb processed the 5' RACE reads anew with MiXCR; each CDR3 protein has one entry. This table holds tens of thousands of distinct CDR3 sequences, approximately 10% found once. Sequences were obtained from PBMCs. The source of these receptors is a middle-aged woman with HTLV-1-associated myelopathy (HAM/TSP).

This clonotype was detected many times. V gene TRBV20-1 combines with J gene TRBJ1-2; no reliable D call. The CDR3 is made up of 12 amino acids. Deletions cut 0 bases from V and 2 bases from J, with 4 bases between. Germline V CDR1 and CDR2: DFQATT, SNEGSKA (reference sequence). CDR3 region: CSARDWNYGYTF. CDR3 DNA: TGCAGTGCTAGAGATTGGAACTATGGCTACACCTTC.

This clonotype was picked up many times. This chain links TRBV2 with TRBJ1-4; 11 nucleotides align to TRBD1. This CDR3 has 12 amino acids. The V gene end was trimmed by 4 bases and the J gene end by 11 bases; junction bases not matched to a gene: 0. Germline assignment: CDR1 SNHLY and CDR2 FYNNEI. The CDR3 bases are TGTGCCAGCAGTGGGACAGGGGGCAAACTGTTTTTT. It encodes CASSGTGGKLFF.

This clonotype has ten or more counts. The chain couples TRBV20-1 to TRBJ2-4; TRBD2 might be the D (5 bases). Trimming cost V 3 bases and J 5 bases, with 5 bases left between them. There are 11 residues in the CDR3. The germline V gene encodes CDR1 DFQATT and CDR2 SNEGSKA (reference sequence). CDR3 region: CSASGENIQYF. In nucleotides, the CDR3 is TGCAGTGCTAGCGGGGAAAACATTCAGTACTTC.

This clonotype was detected many times. The chain carries TRBV20-1 and TRBJ1-6; D remains ambiguous. Germline lookup yields CDR1 DFQATT and CDR2 SNEGSKA (reference sequence). The germline V and J ends were trimmed by 6 bases and 7 bases, with 22 bases remaining between them. CDR3 length: 16 residues. CDR3 in DNA: TGCAGTGCGCAGGATTCCGGGATCCGAGGCAATTCACCCCTCCACTTT. This sequence encodes CSAQDSGIRGNSPLHF.

This clonotype was seen repeatedly, ten times or more. The chain couples TRBV7-2 to TRBJ2-1; TRBD2 matches 7 bases. Trimming cost V 0 bases and J 2 bases; bases outside gene matches: 4. CDR3 length: 16 residues. Germline CDR1 reads SGHTA; CDR2 reads FQGNSA. The CDR3, as DNA: TGTGCCAGCAGCTTAGCAGCGGGGTCGGCCTACAATGAGCAGTTCTTC. This gives the protein CASSLAAGSAYNEQFF.

This clonotype was recorded many times. This CDR3 is CSVEDPTTDINEQFF. CDR3 nucleotide sequence: TGCAGCGTTGAAGATCCCACAACCGATATCAATGAGCAGTTCTTC. The chain has TRBV29-1 and TRBJ2-1; D is unresolved. Germline V gives CDR1 SQVTM, CDR2 ANQGSEA. CDR3 length: 15 residues. The ends were cut back, 0 bases at V and 6 bases at J, with 15 bases in the middle.